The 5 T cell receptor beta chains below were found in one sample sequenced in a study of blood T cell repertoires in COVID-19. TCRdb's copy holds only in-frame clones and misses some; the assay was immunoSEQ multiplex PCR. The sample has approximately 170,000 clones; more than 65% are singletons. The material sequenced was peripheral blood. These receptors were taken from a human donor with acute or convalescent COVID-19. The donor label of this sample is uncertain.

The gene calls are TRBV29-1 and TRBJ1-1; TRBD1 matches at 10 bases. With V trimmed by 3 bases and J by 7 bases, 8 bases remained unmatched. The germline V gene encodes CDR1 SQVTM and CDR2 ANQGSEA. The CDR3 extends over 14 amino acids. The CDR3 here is CSVDAGTGEIEAFF. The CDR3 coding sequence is TGCAGCGTTGACGCCGGGACAGGGGAGATTGAAGCTTTCTTT.

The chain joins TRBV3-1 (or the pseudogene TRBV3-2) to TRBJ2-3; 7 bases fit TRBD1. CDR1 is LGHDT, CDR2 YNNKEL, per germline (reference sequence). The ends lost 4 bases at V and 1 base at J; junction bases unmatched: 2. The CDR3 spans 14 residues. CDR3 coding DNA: TGTGCCAGCAGCCGGGACAGACGCACAGATACGCAGTATTTT. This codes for CASSRDRRTDTQYF.

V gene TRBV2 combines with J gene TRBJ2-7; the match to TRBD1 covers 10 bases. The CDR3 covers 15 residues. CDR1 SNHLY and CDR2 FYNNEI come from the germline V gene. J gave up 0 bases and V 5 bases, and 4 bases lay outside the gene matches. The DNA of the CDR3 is TGTGCCAGCAGTTCGGACAGGGGGTTCTCCTACGAGCAGTACTTC. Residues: CASSSDRGFSYEQYF.

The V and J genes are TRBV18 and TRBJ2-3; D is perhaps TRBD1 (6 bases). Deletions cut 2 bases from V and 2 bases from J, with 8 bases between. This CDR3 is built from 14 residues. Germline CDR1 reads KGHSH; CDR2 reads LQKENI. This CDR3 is CASSPTGNTDTQYF. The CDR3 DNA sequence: TGTGCCAGCTCACCAACAGGGAACACAGATACGCAGTATTTT.

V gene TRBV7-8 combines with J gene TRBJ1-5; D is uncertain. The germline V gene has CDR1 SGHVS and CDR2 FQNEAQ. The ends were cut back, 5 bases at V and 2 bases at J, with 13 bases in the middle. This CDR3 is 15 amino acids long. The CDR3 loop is CASSLTASGNQPQHF. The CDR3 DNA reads TGTGCCAGCAGCCTAACGGCGAGCGGCAATCAGCCCCAGCATTTT. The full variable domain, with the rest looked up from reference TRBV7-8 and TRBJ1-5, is GAGVSQSPRYKVAKRGQDVALRCDPISGHVSLFWYQQALGQGPEFLTYFQNEAQLDKSGLPSDRFFAERPEGSVSTLKIQRTQQEDSAVYLCASSLTASGNQPQHFGDGTRLSIL.